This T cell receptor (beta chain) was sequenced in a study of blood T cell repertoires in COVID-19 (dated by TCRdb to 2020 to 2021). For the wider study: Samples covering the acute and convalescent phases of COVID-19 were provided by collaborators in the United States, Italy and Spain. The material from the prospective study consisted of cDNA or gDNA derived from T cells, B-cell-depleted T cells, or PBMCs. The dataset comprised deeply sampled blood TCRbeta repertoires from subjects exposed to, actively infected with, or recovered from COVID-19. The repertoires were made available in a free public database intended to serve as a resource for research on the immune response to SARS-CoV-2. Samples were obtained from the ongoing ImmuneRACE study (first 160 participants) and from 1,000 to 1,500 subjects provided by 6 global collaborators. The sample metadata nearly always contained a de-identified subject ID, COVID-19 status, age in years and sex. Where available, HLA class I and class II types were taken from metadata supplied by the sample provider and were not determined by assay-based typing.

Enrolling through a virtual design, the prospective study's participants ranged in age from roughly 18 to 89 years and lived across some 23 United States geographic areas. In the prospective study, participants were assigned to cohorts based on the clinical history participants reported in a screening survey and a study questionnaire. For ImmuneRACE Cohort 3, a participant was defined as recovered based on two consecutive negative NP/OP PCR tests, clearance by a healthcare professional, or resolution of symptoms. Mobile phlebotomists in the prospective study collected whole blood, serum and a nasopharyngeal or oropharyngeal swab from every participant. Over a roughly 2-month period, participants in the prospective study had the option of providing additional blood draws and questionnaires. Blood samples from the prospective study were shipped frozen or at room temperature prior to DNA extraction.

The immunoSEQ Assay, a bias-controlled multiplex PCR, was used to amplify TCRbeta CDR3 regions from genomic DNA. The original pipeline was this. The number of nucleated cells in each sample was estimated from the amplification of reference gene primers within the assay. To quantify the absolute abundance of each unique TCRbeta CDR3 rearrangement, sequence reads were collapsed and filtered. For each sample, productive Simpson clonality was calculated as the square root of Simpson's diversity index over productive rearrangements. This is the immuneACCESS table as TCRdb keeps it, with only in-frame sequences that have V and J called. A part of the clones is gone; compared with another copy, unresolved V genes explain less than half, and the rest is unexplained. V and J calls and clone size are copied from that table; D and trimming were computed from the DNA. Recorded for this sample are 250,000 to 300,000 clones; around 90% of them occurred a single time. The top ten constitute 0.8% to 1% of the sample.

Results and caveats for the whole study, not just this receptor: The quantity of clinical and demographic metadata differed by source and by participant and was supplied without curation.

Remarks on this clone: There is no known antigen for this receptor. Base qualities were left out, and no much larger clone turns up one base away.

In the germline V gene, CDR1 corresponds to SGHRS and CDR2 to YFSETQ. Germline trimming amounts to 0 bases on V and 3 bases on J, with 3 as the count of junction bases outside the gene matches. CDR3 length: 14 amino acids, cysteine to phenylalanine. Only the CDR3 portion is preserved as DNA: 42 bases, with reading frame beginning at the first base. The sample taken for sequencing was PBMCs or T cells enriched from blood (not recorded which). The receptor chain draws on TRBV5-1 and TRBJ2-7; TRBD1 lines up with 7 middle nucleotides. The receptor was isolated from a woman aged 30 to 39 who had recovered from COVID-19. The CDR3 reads CASSLVTGIYEQYF. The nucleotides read TGCGCCAGCAGCTTGGTGACAGGGATCTACGAGCAGTACTTC.